This T cell receptor delta chain was observed in a study of gamma-delta chains in newborns, infants, children. Study background: Polyclonal expansion of innate γδ T cells after birth follows microbial exposure.

Germline values: CDR1 TSWWSYY, CDR2 QGS. The CDR3 contains 24 residues. V lost 1 base to trimming and J lost 2 bases, with 38 bases between them. TCRdb called clones from the reads again using CATT. The repertoire holds 2,000 to 2,500 delta-chain clones, over 9% seen once, with around 16% in the top ten. The sequencing sample was made of blood. The source is a child who was a newborn, infant or young child, either healthy, febrile or measles-vaccinated (not recorded which). This chain joins TRDV1 and TRDJ1; maybe TRDD3 (6 bases). The CDR3 DNA sequence: TGTGCTCTTGGGGAACACCTCTCCCCGGGCACCTACCGCTGGGGACCCGCTACGACCGATAAACTCATCTTT. Translated, it gives CALGEHLSPGTYRWGPATTDKLIF.